One T cell receptor beta chain is described in this entry. TCRdb reprocessed the 5' RACE reads and reports one entry per CDR3 protein, with no DNA. The sample table sets out over 350,000 distinct CDR3 sequences. CDR3 length equals 12 residues. Per the germline V gene, CDR1 is DFQATT and CDR2 is SNEGSKA (reference sequence). This sample stems from a study of T cells expressing NK-cell markers. Sequencing used blood T cells: a sorted CD56 or NKG2C T cell subset, CD4+ or CD8+ T cells, or bulk PBMC T cells (not recorded which). The chain combines TRBV20-1 with TRBJ2-2. This sequence was found in a woman aged 45-65 years in good health. CDR3 loop: CSANAASGELFF.